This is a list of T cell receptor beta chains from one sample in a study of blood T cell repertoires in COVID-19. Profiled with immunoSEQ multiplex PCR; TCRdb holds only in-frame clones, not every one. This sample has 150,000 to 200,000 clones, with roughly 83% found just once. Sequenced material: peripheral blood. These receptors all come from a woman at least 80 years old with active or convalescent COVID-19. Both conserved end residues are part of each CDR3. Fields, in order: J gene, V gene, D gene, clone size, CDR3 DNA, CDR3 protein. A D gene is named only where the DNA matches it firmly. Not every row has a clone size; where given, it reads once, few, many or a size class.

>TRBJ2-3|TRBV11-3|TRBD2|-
TGTGCCAGCAGCTTAGTCTGGGGGGGTAGCACAGATACGCAGTATTTT
CASSLVWGGSTDTQYF
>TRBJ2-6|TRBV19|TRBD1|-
TGTGCCAGTACCCTAGACAGGGGGCCTGGGGCCAACGTCCTGACTTTC
CASTLDRGPGANVLTF
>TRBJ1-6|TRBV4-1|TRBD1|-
TGCGCCAGCAGCCAACCATCCGGGACAGGGAGAAATTCACCCCTCCACTTT
CASSQPSGTGRNSPLHF
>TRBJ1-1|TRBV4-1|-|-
TGCGCCAGCAGCCCCTCCAGGGGGAACACTGAAGCTTTCTTT
CASSPSRGNTEAFF
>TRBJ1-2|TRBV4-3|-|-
TGCGCCAGCAGCCAAGAGGACAGTTCCGTCTATGGCTACACCTTC
CASSQEDSSVYGYTF
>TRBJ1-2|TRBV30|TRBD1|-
TGTGCCTGGAATACCGGGACAGGGCCTCTTGGCTACACCTTC
CAWNTGTGPLGYTF
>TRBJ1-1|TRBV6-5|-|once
TGTGCCAGCAGGATGGAGGACCTGAACACTGAAGCTTTCTTT
CASRMEDLNTEAFF
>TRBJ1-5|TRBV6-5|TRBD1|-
TGTGCCAGCAGTTCCGACAGGGGTCAGCCCCAGCATTTT
CASSSDRGQPQHF
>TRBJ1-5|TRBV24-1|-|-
TGTGCCACCAGTGCCAGTAATAGCAATCAGCCCCAGCATTTT
CATSASNSNQPQHF
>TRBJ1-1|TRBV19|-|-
TGTGCCAGTAGTCAGGTAGGGAACACTGAAGCTTTCTTT
CASSQVGNTEAFF
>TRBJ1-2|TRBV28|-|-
TGTGCCAGCAGTCCACACGTGGAGGGAACTAACTATGGCTACACCTTC
CASSPHVEGTNYGYTF
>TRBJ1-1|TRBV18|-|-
TGTGCCAGCTCATCCGGGACAACTGACACTGAAGCTTTCTTT
CASSSGTTDTEAFF
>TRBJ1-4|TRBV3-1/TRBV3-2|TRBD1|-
TGTGCCAGCAGCCGTCGCGGCGGGACAGGGGAAGAAAAACTGTTTTTT
CASSRRGGTGEEKLFF
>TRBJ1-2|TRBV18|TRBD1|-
TGTGCCAGCTCGCCAACGACAGGGGTGGATGGCTACACCTTC
CASSPTTGVDGYTF
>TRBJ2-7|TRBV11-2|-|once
TGTGCCAGCAGCTTACCCCTAAGCGAGCAGTACTTC
CASSLPLSEQYF
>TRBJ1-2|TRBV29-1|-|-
TGCAGCGTGGTGGGAGGGTCTGGCTACACCTTC
CSVVGGSGYTF
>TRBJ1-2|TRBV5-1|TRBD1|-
TGCGCCAGCAGCCCCGACAGGGTCGCTACCTATGGCTACACCTTC
CASSPDRVATYGYTF
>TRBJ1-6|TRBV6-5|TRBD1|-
TGTGCCAGCAGCTTGGGACAGGGTTATAGGACACCCCTCCACTTT
CASSLGQGYRTPLHF
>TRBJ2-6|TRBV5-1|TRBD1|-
TGCGCCAGCAGCCCCGGACAGGGAATCTTTGCTCTTTCTGGGGCCAACGTCCTGACTTTC
CASSPGQGIFALSGANVLTF
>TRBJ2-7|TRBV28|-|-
TGTGCCAGCACCGCTTTACAGGGCTGGCAGTACTTC
CASTALQGWQYF
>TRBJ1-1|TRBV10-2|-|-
TGCGCCAGCAGTTCAGGAAGGAACACTGAAGCTTTCTTT
CASSSGRNTEAFF
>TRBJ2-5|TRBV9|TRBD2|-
TGTGCCAGCAGCCCGGAGGGTAGCGGGGCTCAAGAGACCCAGTACTTC
CASSPEGSGAQETQYF
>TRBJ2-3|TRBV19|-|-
TGTGCCAGTAGTTGGGGGACTCAATTAGGTACAGATACGCAGTATTTT
CASSWGTQLGTDTQYF
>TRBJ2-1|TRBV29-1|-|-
TGCAGCGCCAAGATGGGCGGGGCTGAGCAGTTCTTC
CSAKMGGAEQFF
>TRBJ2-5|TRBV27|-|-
TGTGCCAGCAAGGGCGGGGTAGTGGAGACCCAGTACTTC
CASKGGVVETQYF
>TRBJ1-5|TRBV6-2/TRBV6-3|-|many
TGTGCCAGCAGTTGGGGGTTGGGAGGGCGGTATCAGCCCCAGCATTTT
CASSWGLGGRYQPQHF
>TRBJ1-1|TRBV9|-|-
TGTGCCAGCAGCGCCCAAGTGACAGCGAACACTGAAGCTTTCTTT
CASSAQVTANTEAFF
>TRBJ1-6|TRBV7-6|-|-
TGTGCCAGCAGCTCAGGGACACTCCAACCCTTTAATTCACCCCTCCACTTT
CASSSGTLQPFNSPLHF
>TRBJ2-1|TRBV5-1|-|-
TGCGCCAGCAGCGTGATTATTCCGGGACTTAGCAATGAGCAGTTCTTC
CASSVIIPGLSNEQFF
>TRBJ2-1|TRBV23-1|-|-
TGCGCCACCGATCTCCCCTCGGGGACAAGCTGTTACAATGAGCAGTTCTTC
CATDLPSGTSCYNEQFF
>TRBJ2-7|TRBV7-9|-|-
TGTGCCAGCAGCTTAAGTACAGCTTCCTACGAGCAGTACTTC
CASSLSTASYEQYF
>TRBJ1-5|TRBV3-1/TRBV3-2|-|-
TGTGCCAGCAGCCAAGGAGGAAACAGGAGCAATCAGCCCCAGCATTTT
CASSQGGNRSNQPQHF
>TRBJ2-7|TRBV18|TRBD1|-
TGTGCCAGCTCACCGGGACAGAGACCTAACGAGCAGTACTTC
CASSPGQRPNEQYF
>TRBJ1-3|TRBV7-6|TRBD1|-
TGTGCCAGCAGCTTACAGGGGGCGGCTGGAAACACCATATATTTT
CASSLQGAAGNTIYF
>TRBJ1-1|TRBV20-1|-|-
TGCAGTGCTAGTCGACAGTTGAACACTGAAGCTTTCTTT
CSASRQLNTEAFF
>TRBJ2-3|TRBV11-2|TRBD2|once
TGTGCCAGCAGCTTAAGAGAGGGAGCGGGGAGTAGCACAGATACGCAGTATTTT
CASSLREGAGSSTDTQYF
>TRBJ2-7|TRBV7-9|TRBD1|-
TGTGCCAGCAGCCCTGGGACAGGGGGGCTCTACGAGCAGTACTTC
CASSPGTGGLYEQYF
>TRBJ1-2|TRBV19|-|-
TGTGCCAGTAGTGGAGGCAGTCACACATATGGCTACACCTTC
CASSGGSHTYGYTF
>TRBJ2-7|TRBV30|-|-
TGTGCCCGCCATGATGGCCAGGTAACCTCCTACGAGCAGTACTTC
CARHDGQVTSYEQYF
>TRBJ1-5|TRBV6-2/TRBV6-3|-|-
TGTGCCAGCAGTTTTACAGGGAATCCCCAGCATTTT
CASSFTGNPQHF
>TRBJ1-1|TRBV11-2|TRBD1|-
TGTGCCAGCAGACCCGGTGCAGGGGGTTCCACTGAAGCTTTCTTT
CASRPGAGGSTEAFF
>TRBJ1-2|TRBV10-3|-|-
TGTGCCATCAGTTCCACCACAGGGAACTATGGCTACACCTTC
CAISSTTGNYGYTF
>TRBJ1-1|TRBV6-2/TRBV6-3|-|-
TGTGCCAGCAGTTACGGGAGGAACACTGAAGCTTTCTTT
CASSYGRNTEAFF
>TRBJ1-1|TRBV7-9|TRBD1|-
TGTGCCAGCAGCCTGACAGGGATTACTGAAGCTTTCTTT
CASSLTGITEAFF
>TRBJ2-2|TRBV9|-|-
TGTGCCAGCAGCGTAGTTGGGCCCGGGGAGCTGTTTTTT
CASSVVGPGELFF
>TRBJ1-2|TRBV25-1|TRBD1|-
TGTGCCAGCAGTGCCTCCGGGACAGTCAACTATGGCTACACCTTC
CASSASGTVNYGYTF
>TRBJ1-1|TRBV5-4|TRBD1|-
TGTGCCAGCAGCCCTGACAGGGGGCGTAGGACTGAAGCTTTCTTT
CASSPDRGRRTEAFF
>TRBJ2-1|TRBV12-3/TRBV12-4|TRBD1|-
TGTGCCAGCAGTTCAGGACAGGCGACAAAGGTCTTC
CASSSGQATKVF